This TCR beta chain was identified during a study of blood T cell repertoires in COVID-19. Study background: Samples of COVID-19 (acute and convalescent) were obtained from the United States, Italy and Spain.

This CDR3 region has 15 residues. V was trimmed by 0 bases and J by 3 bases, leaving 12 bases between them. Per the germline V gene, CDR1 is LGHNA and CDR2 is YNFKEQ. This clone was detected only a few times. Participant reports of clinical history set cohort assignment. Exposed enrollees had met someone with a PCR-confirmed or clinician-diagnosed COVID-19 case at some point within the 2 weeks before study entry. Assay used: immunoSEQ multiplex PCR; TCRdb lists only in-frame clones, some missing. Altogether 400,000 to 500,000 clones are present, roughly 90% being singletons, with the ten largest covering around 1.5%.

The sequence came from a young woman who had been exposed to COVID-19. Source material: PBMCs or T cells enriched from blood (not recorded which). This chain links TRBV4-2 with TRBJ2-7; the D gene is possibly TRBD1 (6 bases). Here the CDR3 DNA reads TGTGCCAGCAGCCAAGATCTTCGACAGGACTACGAGCAGTACTTC. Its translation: CASSQDLRQDYEQYF.